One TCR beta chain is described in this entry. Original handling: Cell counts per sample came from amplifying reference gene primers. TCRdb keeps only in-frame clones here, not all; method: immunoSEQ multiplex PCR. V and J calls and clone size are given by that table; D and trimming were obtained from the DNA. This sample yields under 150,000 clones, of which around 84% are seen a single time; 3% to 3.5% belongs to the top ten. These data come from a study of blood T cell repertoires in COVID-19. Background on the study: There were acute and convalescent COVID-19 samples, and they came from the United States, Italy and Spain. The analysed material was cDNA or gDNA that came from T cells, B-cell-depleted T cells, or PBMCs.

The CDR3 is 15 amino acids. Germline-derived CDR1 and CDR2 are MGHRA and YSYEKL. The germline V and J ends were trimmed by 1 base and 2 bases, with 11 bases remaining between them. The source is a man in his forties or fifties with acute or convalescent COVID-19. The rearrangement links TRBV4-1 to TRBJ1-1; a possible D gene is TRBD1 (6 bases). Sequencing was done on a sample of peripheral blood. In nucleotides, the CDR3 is TGCGCCAGCAGCCAAGTCGGACAGAGAAACACTGAAGCTTTCTTT. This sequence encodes CASSQVGQRNTEAFF.